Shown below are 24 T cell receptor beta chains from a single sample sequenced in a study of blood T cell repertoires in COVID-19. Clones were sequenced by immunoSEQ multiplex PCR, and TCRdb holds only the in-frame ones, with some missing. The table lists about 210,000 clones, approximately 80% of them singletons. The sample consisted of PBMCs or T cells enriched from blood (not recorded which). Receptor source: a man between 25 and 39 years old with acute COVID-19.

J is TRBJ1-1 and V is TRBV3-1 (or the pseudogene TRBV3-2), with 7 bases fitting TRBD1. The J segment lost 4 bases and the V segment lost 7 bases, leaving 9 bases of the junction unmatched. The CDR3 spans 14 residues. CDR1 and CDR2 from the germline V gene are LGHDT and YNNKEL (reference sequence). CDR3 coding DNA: TGTGCCAGCACTATCAAACCAGGGGGCACTGAAGCTTTCTTT. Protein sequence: CASTIKPGGTEAFF.

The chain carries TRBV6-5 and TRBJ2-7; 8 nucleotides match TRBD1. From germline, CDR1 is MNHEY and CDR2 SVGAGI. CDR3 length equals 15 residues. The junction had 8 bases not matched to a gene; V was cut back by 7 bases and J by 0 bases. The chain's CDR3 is CASTTRTGSSYEQYF. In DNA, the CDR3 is TGTGCCAGCACTACCAGGACAGGGAGCTCCTACGAGCAGTACTTC.

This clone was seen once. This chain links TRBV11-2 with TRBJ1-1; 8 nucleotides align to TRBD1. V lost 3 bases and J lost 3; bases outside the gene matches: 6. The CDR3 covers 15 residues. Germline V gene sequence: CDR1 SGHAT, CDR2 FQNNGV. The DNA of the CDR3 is TGTGCCAGCAGCTTTCGACAGGGGCCGTACACTGAAGCTTTCTTT. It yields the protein CASSFRQGPYTEAFF.

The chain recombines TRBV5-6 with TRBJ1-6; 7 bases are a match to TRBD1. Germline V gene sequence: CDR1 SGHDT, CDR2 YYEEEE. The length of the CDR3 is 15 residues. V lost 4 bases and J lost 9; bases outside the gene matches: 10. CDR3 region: CASSPSTGMSSPLHF. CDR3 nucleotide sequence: TGTGCCAGCAGCCCGTCGACAGGGATGAGTTCACCCCTCCACTTT.

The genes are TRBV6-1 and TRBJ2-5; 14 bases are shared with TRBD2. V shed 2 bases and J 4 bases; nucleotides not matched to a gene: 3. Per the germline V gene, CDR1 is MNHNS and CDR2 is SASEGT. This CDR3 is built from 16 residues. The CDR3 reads CASSEWGLAGAETQYF. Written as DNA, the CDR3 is TGTGCCAGCAGTGAATGGGGACTAGCGGGGGCAGAGACCCAGTACTTC.

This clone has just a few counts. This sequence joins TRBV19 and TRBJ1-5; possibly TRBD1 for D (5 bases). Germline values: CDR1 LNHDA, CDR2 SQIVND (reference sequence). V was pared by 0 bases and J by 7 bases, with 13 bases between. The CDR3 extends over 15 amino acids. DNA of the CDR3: TGTGCCAGTAGTATAGAATCAGGGTTCGGGCAGCCCCAGCATTTT. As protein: CASSIESGFGQPQHF.

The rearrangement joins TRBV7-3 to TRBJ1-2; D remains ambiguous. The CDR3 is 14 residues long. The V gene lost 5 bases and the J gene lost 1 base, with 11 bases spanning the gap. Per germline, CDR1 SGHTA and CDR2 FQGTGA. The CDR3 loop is CASSPGGVNYGYTF. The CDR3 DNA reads TGTGCCAGCAGCCCGGGCGGGGTTAACTATGGCTACACCTTC.

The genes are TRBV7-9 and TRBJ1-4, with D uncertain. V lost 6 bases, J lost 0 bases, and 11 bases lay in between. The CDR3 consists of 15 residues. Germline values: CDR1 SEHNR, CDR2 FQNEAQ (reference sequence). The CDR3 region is CASSPAIATNEKLFF. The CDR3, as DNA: TGTGCCAGCAGTCCAGCGATCGCAACTAATGAAAAACTGTTTTTT.

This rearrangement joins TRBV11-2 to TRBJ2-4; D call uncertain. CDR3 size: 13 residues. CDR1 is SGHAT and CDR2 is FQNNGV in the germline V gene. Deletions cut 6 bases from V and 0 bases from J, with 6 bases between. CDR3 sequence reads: CASRTIAKNIQYF. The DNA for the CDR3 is TGTGCCAGCAGAACAATAGCCAAAAACATTCAGTACTTC.

CDR3 amino acids: CASSPQSRRGRDNEQFF. Here the CDR3 DNA reads TGTGCCAGCAGCCCCCAGTCGAGGCGAGGCCGAGACAATGAGCAGTTCTTC. The rearrangement joins TRBV7-3 to TRBJ2-1, with D unresolved. The germline V gene encodes CDR1 SGHTA and CDR2 FQGTGA. There are 17 residues in the CDR3. V was clipped by 5 bases and J by 5 bases, with 22 bases between them.

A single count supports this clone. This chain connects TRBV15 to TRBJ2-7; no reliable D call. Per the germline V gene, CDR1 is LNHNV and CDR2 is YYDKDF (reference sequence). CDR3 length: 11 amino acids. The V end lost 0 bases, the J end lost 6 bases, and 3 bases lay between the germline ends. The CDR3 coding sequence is TGTGCCACCAGCAGAGATAGCGAGCAGTACTTC. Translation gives CATSRDSEQYF.

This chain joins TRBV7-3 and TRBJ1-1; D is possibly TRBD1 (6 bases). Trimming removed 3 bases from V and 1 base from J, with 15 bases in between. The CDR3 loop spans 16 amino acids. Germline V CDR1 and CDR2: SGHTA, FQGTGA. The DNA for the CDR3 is TGTGCCAGCAGCTTTACTGGGACGACAGGGAACACTGAAGCTTTCTTT. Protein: CASSFTGTTGNTEAFF.

The CDR3: CASSPQGSNTEAFF. CDR3 nucleotide sequence: TGTGCCAGCAGCCCCCAGGGCAGTAACACTGAAGCTTTCTTT. The chain has TRBV7-3 and TRBJ1-1; tentative D call: TRBD1 (5 bases). The germline V gene has CDR1 SGHTA and CDR2 FQGTGA. The ends were cut back, 5 bases at V and 2 bases at J, with 12 bases in the middle. This CDR3 spans 14 amino acids.

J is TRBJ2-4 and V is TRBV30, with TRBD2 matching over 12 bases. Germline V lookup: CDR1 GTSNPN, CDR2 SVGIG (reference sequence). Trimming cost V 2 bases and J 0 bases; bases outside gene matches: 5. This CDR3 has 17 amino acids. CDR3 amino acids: CAWSRLAGGVAKNIQYF. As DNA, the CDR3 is TGTGCCTGGAGTCGGCTAGCGGGGGGGGTAGCCAAAAACATTCAGTACTTC.

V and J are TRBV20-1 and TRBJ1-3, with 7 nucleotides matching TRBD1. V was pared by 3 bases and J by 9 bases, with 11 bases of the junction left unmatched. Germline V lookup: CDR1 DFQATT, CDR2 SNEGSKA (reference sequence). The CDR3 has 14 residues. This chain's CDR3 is CSASSRQGRSTIYF. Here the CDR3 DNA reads TGCAGTGCTAGTAGCCGACAGGGAAGAAGCACCATATATTTT.

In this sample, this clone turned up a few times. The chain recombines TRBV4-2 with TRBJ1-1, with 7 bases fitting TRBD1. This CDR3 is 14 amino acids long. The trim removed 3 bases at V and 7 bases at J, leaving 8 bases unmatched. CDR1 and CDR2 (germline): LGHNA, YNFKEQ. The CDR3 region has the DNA TGTGCCAGCAGCCAGGACTTCCGGGACAGTGAAGCTTTCTTT. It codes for CASSQDFRDSEAFF.

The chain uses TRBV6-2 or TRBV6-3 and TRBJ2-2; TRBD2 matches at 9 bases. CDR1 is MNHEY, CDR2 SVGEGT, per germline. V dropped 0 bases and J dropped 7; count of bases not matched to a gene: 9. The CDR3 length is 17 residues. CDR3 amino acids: CASSYSWTSVRSGELFF. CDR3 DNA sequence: TGTGCCAGCAGTTACTCATGGACTAGCGTCAGAAGCGGGGAGCTGTTTTTT.

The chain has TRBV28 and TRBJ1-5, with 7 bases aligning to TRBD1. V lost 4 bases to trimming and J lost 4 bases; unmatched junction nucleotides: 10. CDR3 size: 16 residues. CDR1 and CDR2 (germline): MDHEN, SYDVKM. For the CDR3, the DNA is TGTGCCAGCAGTTCCGACAGGGTTCATTTTAATCAGCCCCAGCATTTT. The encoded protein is CASSSDRVHFNQPQHF.

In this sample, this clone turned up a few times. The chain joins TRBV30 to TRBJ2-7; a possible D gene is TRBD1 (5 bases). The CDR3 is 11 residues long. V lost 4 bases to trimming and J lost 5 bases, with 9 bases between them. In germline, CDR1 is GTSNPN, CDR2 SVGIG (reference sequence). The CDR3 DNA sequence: TGTGCCTGGACAGGGAAACACGAGCAGTACTTC. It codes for CAWTGKHEQYF.

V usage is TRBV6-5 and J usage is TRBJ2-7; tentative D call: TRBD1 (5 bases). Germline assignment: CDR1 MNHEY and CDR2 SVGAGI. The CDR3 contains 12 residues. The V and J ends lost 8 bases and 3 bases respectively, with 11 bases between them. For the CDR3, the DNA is TGTGCCAGCCAAGAGACAGTCTACGAGCAGTACTTC. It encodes CASQETVYEQYF.

Written as DNA, the CDR3 is TGTGCCAGCAGCCGTCTGGCGGGGAGGCCTAAGGAGCAGTTCTTC. Protein: CASSRLAGRPKEQFF. This rearrangement joins TRBV6-2 or TRBV6-3 to TRBJ2-1, with a tentative D call TRBD2 (6 bases). The CDR3 loop spans 15 amino acids. Trimming removed 6 bases at V and 10 bases at J, with 22 bases between. Per the germline V gene, CDR1 is MNHEY and CDR2 is SVGEGT.

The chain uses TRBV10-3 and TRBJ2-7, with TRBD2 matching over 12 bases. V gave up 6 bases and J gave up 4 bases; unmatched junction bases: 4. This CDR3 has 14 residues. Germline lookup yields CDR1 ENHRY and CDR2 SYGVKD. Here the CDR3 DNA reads TGTGCCATCAGCCGTACTAGCGGGGGGTACGAGCAGTACTTC. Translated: CAISRTSGGYEQYF.

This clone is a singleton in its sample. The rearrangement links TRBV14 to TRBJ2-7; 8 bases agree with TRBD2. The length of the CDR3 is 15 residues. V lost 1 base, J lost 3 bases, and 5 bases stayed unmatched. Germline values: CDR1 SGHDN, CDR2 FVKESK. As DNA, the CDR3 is TGTGCCAGCAGCCAAGCGAGCGGGGGATTCTACGAGCAGTACTTC. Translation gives CASSQASGGFYEQYF.

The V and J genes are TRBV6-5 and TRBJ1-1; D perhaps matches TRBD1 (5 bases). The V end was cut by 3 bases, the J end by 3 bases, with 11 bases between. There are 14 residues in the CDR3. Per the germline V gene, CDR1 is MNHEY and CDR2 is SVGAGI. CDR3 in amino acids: CASSYKGFDTEAFF. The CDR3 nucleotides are TGTGCCAGCAGTTATAAGGGGTTCGACACTGAAGCTTTCTTT.